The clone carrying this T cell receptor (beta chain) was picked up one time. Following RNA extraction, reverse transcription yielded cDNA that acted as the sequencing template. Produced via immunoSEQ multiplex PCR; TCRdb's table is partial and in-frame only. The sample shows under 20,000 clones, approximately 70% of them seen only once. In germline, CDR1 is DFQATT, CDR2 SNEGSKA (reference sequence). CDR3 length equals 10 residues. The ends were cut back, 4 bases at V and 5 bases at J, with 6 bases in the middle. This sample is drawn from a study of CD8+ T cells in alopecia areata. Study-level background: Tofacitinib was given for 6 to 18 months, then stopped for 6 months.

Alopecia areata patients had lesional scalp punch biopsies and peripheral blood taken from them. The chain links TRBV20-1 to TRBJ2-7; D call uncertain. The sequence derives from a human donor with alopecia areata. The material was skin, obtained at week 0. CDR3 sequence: CSAKANEQYF. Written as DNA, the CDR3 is TGCAGTGCTAAGGCAAACGAGCAGTACTTC.